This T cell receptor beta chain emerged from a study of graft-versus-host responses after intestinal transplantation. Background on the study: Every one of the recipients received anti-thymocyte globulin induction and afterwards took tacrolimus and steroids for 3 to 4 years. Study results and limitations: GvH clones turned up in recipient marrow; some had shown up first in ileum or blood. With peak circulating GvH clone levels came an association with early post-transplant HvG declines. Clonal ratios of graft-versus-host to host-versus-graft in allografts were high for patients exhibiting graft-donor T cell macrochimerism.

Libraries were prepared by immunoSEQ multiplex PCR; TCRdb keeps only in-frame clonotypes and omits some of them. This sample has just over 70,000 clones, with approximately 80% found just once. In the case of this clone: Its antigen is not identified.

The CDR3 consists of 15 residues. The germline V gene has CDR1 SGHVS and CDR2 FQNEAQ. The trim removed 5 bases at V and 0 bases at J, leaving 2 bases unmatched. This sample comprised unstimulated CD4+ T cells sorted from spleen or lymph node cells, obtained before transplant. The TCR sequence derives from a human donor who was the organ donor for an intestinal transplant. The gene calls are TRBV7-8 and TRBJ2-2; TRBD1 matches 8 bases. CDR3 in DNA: TGTGCCAGCAGCCTACAGGGGGCGAACACCGGGGAGCTGTTTTTT. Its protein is CASSLQGANTGELFF.